A single sample gave rise to the 23 T cell receptor beta chains below, sequenced in a study of CD4 T cells in relation to SARS-CoV-2 and coronaviruses. For these TCRs, the target antigens are not known. The method was immunoSEQ multiplex PCR; TCRdb's version includes in-frame clones alone and lacks a portion of them. The top ten hold roughly 20% of the sample, which has 30,000 to 40,000 clones, roughly 73% seen once. Sequenced sample: memory CD4+ T cells from PBMCs, cultured in vitro. These receptors all come from an adult with COVID-19.

The chain is built from TRBV19 and TRBJ2-2; tentative D call: TRBD1 (6 bases). The V and J ends lost 11 bases and 3 bases respectively, with 16 bases between them. This CDR3 is built from 14 residues. CDR1 and CDR2 (germline): LNHDA, SQIVND (reference sequence). CDR3 nucleotides: TGTGCCCCATGGGGGCAGATTTACACCGGGGAGCTGTTTTTT. Its translation: CAPWGQIYTGELFF.

This clone was observed once. In nucleotides, the CDR3 is TGTGCCATCAGCCGTACGTCCGGGACTAACACTGAAGCTTTCTTT. It specifies CAISRTSGTNTEAFF. The chain links TRBV10-3 to TRBJ1-1, with D possibly TRBD1 on 5 matching bases. The CDR3 has 15 amino acids. Germline V CDR1 and CDR2: ENHRY, SYGVKD. Trimming removed 6 bases at V and 2 bases at J, with 16 bases between.

This chain joins TRBV5-4 and TRBJ1-2, with D tentatively TRBD1 (5 bases). Per germline, CDR1 SGHNT and CDR2 YYREEE (reference sequence). The CDR3 spans 16 residues. V gave up 0 bases and J gave up 3 bases, with 15 bases separating them. DNA of the CDR3: TGTGCCAGCAGCTTGGGGGGAGTGGGGGTGGACTATGGCTACACCTTC. It codes for CASSLGGVGVDYGYTF.

The chain has TRBV28 and TRBJ1-5, with D tentatively TRBD1 (5 bases). Germline V gene lookup returns CDR1 MDHEN and CDR2 SYDVKM. The CDR3 is 13 residues long. The V end was cut by 6 bases, the J end by 6 bases, with 12 bases between. The CDR3 nucleotides are TGTGCCAGCAGACCGTGGGGCACTCAGCCCCAGCATTTT. Amino acids: CASRPWGTQPQHF.

The chain is built from TRBV24-1 and TRBJ1-2; tentative D call: TRBD1 (5 bases). Germline V gives CDR1 KGHDR, CDR2 SFDVKD. Trimming stripped 4 bases from V and 3 bases from J, with 14 bases between. The CDR3 loop spans 15 amino acids. The CDR3 loop reads CATSDPDSGYYGYTF. CDR3 DNA sequence: TGTGCCACCAGTGACCCTGATTCAGGGTACTATGGCTACACCTTC.

J is TRBJ1-1 and V is TRBV28; tentative D call: TRBD1 (6 bases). The germline CDR1 and CDR2 sequences are MDHEN and SYDVKM. This CDR3 is built from 15 residues. Between the trimmed V and J ends, which lost 5 bases and 1 base, there was a span of 14 bases. CDR3 coding DNA: TGTGCCAGCAGTCCCAGGACAGCTGGGAACACTGAAGCTTTCTTT. Protein sequence: CASSPRTAGNTEAFF.

V gene TRBV7-8 combines with J gene TRBJ2-3; D possibly corresponds to TRBD2 (5 bases). Germline-derived CDR1 and CDR2 are SGHVS and FQNEAQ. Trimming stripped 7 bases from V and 2 bases from J, with 10 bases between. There are 13 residues in the CDR3. The CDR3 here is CASKLGSTDTQYF. In DNA form, the CDR3 reads TGTGCCAGCAAACTAGGGTCCACAGATACGCAGTATTTT. The full variable domain, in which reference TRBV7-8 and TRBJ2-3 provide the parts outside the CDR3, is GAGVSQSPRYKVAKRGQDVALRCDPISGHVSLFWYQQALGQGPEFLTYFQNEAQLDKSGLPSDRFFAERPEGSVSTLKIQRTQQEDSAVYLCASKLGSTDTQYFGPGTRLTVL.

This clone was counted a few times. The J gene is TRBJ2-7, the V gene TRBV6-5, with 10 bases matching TRBD1. The CDR3 is 14 amino acids. The junction had 0 bases not matched to a gene; V was cut back by 2 bases and J by 2 bases. Germline V gene lookup returns CDR1 MNHEY and CDR2 SVGAGI. The CDR3 sequence is CASSYGQGAYEQYF. The CDR3 DNA is TGTGCCAGCAGTTACGGACAGGGGGCCTACGAGCAGTACTTC.

The chain joins TRBV9 to TRBJ1-1, with 7 bases that match TRBD1. The CDR3 spans 16 residues. V shed 0 bases, J shed 3 bases, and the junction held 8 bases outside the gene matches. Germline assignment: CDR1 SGDLS and CDR2 YYNGEE. The DNA of the CDR3 is TGTGCCAGCAGCGTAGACGTTGGCAGGGGGTACACTGAAGCTTTCTTT. Protein product: CASSVDVGRGYTEAFF.

The chain carries TRBV7-9 and TRBJ2-3; D may be TRBD2 (6 bases). Trimming stripped 10 bases from V and 10 bases from J, with 18 bases between. This CDR3 region has 12 residues. Germline loops: CDR1 SEHNR, CDR2 FQNEAQ (reference sequence). CDR3 bases: TGTGCCACGGGCACTTCTAGCGCGGCGCAGTATTTT. Its protein is CATGTSSAAQYF.

The chain combines TRBV6-2 or TRBV6-3 with TRBJ2-6; a weak D match, TRBD1 (7 bases). CDR3 length: 18 amino acids. CDR1 and CDR2 from the germline V gene are MNHEY and SVGEGT. Between the trimmed V and J ends, which lost 5 bases and 1 base, there was a span of 18 bases. The CDR3 nucleotides read TGTGCCAGCAGTCACTTACAGGGGACTGATTCTGGGGCCAACGTCCTGACTTTC. The encoded protein is CASSHLQGTDSGANVLTF.

This chain uses TRBV28 with TRBJ2-1, with 7 bases that match TRBD1. Germline trimming cut 5 bases from V and 8 bases from J; bases unmatched to any gene: 12. The CDR3 totals 15 residues. Per the germline V gene, CDR1 is MDHEN and CDR2 is SYDVKM. The CDR3 loop reads CASSPSSFTGDEQFF. CDR3 bases: TGTGCCAGCAGTCCCTCGTCCTTTACAGGGGATGAGCAGTTCTTC. Supplemented by reference TRBV28 and TRBJ2-1, the full variable domain reads DVKVTQSSRYLVKRTGEKVFLECVQDMDHENMFWYRQDPGLGLRLIYFSYDVKMKEKGDIPEGYSVSREKKERFSLILESASTNQTSMYLCASSPSSFTGDEQFFGPGTRLTVL.

This clone was recorded only once. The chain has TRBV12-3 or TRBV12-4 and TRBJ2-3; D is possibly TRBD1 (6 bases). The CDR3 length is 13 residues. The V end was cut by 6 bases, the J end by 2 bases, with 9 bases between. The CDR3 here is CASRQGPTDTQYF. The CDR3 nucleotides read TGTGCCAGCAGACAGGGTCCCACAGATACGCAGTATTTT.

The rearrangement links TRBV5-4 to TRBJ1-6; D perhaps matches TRBD1 (5 bases). V dropped 4 bases and J dropped 9 bases, with 20 bases sitting between them. Looked up from germline, CDR1 is SGHNT and CDR2 is YYREEE (reference sequence). The CDR3 is 16 residues long. CDR3 sequence (DNA): TGTGCCAGCAGCCCCTGGGGGGGAACCCGGGGTTCACCCCTCCACTTT. Protein sequence: CASSPWGGTRGSPLHF.

This chain connects TRBV21-1 to TRBJ2-7. TRBV21-1 is an annotated pseudogene. The CDR3 totals 13 residues. The CDR3 nucleotides are TGTGCCAGCAGGCCCGGGACCGACTACGAGCAGTACTTC. Its protein is CASRPGTDYEQYF.

The sample holds a few counts of this clone. The V call is TRBV18, the J call TRBJ2-1, with D possibly being TRBD2 (5 bases). Germline CDR1 is KGHSH and CDR2 is LQKENI. Trimming took 8 bases from V and 1 from J, leaving 18 bases between them. The CDR3 has 16 residues. The CDR3 spells CASHLTGSRSYNEQFF. Written as DNA, the CDR3 is TGTGCCAGCCACCTCACTGGGAGTCGGTCCTACAATGAGCAGTTCTTC.

This clone is a singleton in its sample. The rearrangement joins TRBV7-6 to TRBJ2-2, with D unresolved. The CDR3 spans 13 residues. V lost 5 bases and J 5 bases, leaving 9 bases between the germline ends. CDR1 SGHVS and CDR2 FNYEAQ come from the germline V gene. CDR3 region: CASSPSVTGELFF. The DNA of the CDR3 is TGTGCCAGCAGCCCATCTGTGACCGGGGAGCTGTTTTTT.

The rearrangement links TRBV6-5 to TRBJ1-2, with TRBD1 matching 8 bases. CDR1 and CDR2 from the germline V gene are MNHEY and SVGAGI. The CDR3 length is 15 residues. V was pared by 6 bases and J by 3 bases, with 9 bases of the junction left unmatched. The DNA for the CDR3 is TGTGCCAGCAGATCCGGACAGGGCGTCGACTATGGCTACACCTTC. Residues: CASRSGQGVDYGYTF.

The rearrangement uses TRBV7-6 and TRBJ2-1; D gene unclear. This CDR3 contains 15 residues. The germline V and J ends were trimmed by 5 bases and 7 bases, with 18 bases remaining between them. The germline V gene has CDR1 SGHVS and CDR2 FNYEAQ. The CDR3 sequence is CASSPRRGSLNEQFF. Here the CDR3 DNA reads TGTGCCAGCAGCCCAAGACGCGGAAGTCTTAATGAGCAGTTCTTC. The complete variable domain, with remaining parts taken from reference TRBV7-6 and TRBJ2-1, reads GAGVSQSPRYKVTKRGQDVALRCDPISGHVSLYWYRQALGQGPEFLTYFNYEAQQDKSGLPNDRFSAERPEGSISTLTIQRTEQRDSAMYRCASSPRRGSLNEQFFGPGTRLTVL.

This sequence joins TRBV11-3 and TRBJ2-2; tentatively, D is TRBD1 (6 bases). This CDR3 region has 14 residues. The germline V gene has CDR1 SGHNT and CDR2 YENEEA. Trimming took off 6 bases at V and 1 base at J, with 9 bases between the two ends. CDR3 DNA sequence: TGTGCCAGCAGTTTACAGGGGAACACCGGGGAGCTGTTTTTT. Its protein is CASSLQGNTGELFF.

Only a few counts were recorded for this clone. This sequence joins TRBV27 and TRBJ1-5, with D unclear. The V and J ends lost 2 bases and 1 base respectively, with 6 bases between them. The CDR3 totals 14 residues. Germline V lookup: CDR1 MNHEY, CDR2 SMNVEV (reference sequence). The CDR3 nucleotides are TGTGCCAGCAGTTTAAGAGGGAGCAATCAGCCCCAGCATTTT. Its protein product is CASSLRGSNQPQHF.

V gene TRBV28 combines with J gene TRBJ1-1; TRBD1 might be the D (6 bases). The CDR3 covers 15 residues. In germline, CDR1 is MDHEN, CDR2 SYDVKM. Trimming pared 5 bases from V and 6 bases from J, leaving 19 bases between. The CDR3 sequence is CASSRHGGGLSEAFF. CDR3 nucleotides: TGTGCCAGCAGTCGCCACGGAGGGGGGTTATCTGAAGCTTTCTTT.

The J gene is TRBJ2-5, the V gene TRBV4-2; tentative D call: TRBD2 (5 bases). V lost 11 bases to trimming and J lost 1 base, with 11 bases between them. This CDR3 spans 12 amino acids. Germline lookup yields CDR1 LGHNA and CDR2 YNFKEQ. The CDR3 sequence is CAARSGQETQYF. CDR3 in DNA: TGTGCCGCCCGGAGCGGCCAAGAGACCCAGTACTTC.